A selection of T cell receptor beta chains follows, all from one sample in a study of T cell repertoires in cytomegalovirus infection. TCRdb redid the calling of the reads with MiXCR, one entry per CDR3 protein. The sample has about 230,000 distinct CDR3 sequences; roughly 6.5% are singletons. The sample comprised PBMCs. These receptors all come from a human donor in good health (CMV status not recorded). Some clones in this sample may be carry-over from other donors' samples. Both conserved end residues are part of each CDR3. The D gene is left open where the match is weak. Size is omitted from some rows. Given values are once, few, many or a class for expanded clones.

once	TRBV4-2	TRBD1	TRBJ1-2	TGTGCCAGCAGCCATGGGGGAACGGACAGGGGGGCCCCTGGCTATGGCTACACCTTC	CASSHGGTDRGAPGYGYTF
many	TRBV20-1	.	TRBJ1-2	TGCAGTGCTCAAAAAGAGCGAGATAACTATGGCTACACCTTC	CSAQKERDNYGYTF
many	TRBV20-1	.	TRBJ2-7	TGCAGTGCTAGGCAGGGGGGCGAGCAGTACTTC	CSARQGGEQYF
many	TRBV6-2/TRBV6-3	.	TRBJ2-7	TGTGCCAGCAGTGACCGAGGACTGTACTACGAGCAGTACTTC	CASSDRGLYYEQYF
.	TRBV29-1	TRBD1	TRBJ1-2	TGCAGCGTGGGGGACAGGGACGCTGGCTACACCTTC	CSVGDRDAGYTF
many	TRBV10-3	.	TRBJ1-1	TGTGCCATCGGGAGGGGGACACCTTTCTTT	CAIGRGTPFF
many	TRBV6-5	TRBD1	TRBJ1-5	TGTGCCAGCAGTTACTCGAGGGACAGCCTGCAGCCCCAGCATTTT	CASSYSRDSLQPQHF
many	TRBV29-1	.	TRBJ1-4	TGCAGCGTTGGACAAACGGACAGTAATGAAAAACTGTTTTTT	CSVGQTDSNEKLFF
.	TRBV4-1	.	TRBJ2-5	TGCGCCAGCAGCCTCTTCCAGACCCAAAAGGGGGAGACCCAGTACTTC	CASSLFQTQKGETQYF
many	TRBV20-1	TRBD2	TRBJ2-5	TGCAGTGCTAGGACTAGCGGGGGCTACCGGAGAGAGACCCAGTACTTC	CSARTSGGYRRETQYF
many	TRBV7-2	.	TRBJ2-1	TGTGCCAGCAGCTTAAATTGGAACAATGAGCAGTTCTTC	CASSLNWNNEQFF
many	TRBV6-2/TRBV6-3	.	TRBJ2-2	TGTGCCAGCAGGAGAACCTCCCGGGGTACCGGGGAGCTGTTTTTT	CASRRTSRGTGELFF
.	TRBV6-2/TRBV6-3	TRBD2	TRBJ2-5	TGTGCCAGCAGGCGGGGGACTTCCGTCGTCGAGACCCAGTACTTC	CASRRGTSVVETQYF
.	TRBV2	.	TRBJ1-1	TGTGCCAGCAGTACTGACAGTGAAACTGAAGCTTTCTTT	CASSTDSETEAFF
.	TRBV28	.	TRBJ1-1	TGTGCCAGCAGTTTAAGTATGAAACGGGCTTTCTTT	CASSLSMKRAFF
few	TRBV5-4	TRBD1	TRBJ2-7	TGTGCCAGCAACGACCCACAGGGGAGCTCCTACGAGCAGTACTTC	CASNDPQGSSYEQYF
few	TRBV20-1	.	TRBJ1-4	TGCAGTGCCACCACAGGAGCAACTAATGAAAAACTGTTTTTT	CSATTGATNEKLFF
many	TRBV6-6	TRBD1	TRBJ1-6	TGTGCCAGCAGTTTGAATGGCAGGGGGCGGAATTCACCCCTCCACTTT	CASSLNGRGRNSPLHF
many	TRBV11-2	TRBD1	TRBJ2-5	TGTGCCAGCAGCTGGGGACAGGGTGGGGAGACCCAGTACTTC	CASSWGQGGETQYF
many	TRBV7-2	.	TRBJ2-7	TGTGCCAGCAACGCCGGCCAATCCGCTTACGAGCAGTACTTC	CASNAGQSAYEQYF
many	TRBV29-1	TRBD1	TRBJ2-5	TGCAGCGTTGGATCCGGAACAGGGGGGACCCAGTACTTC	CSVGSGTGGTQYF
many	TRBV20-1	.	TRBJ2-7	TGCAGTGCTAGAGATCCGCAGGAAGGACGCCACGAGCAGTACTTC	CSARDPQEGRHEQYF
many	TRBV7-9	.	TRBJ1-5	TGTGCCAGCAGCCCCGATTTGAGCAATCAGCCCCAGCATTTT	CASSPDLSNQPQHF
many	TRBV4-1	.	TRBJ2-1	TGCGCCAGCAGCCAAGTCTCCCGAAGAAATGAGCAGTTCTTC	CASSQVSRRNEQFF
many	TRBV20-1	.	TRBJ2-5	TGCAGTGCTAGATCAGGGGCCGGGGAAGAGACCCAGTACTTC	CSARSGAGEETQYF
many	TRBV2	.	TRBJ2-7	TGTGCCAGCAGTCCTTATACCTACGAGCAGTACTTC	CASSPYTYEQYF